The clone carrying this TCR beta chain turned up a few times. Its antigen is still unknown. A much larger clonotype is one base distant, so this may be a read error. Per germline, CDR1 DFQATT and CDR2 SNEGSKA (reference sequence). This CDR3 is built from 15 residues. It was with a sample-barcoded 5' primer and a J-beta primer mix that a second PCR of about 6 to 12 cycles was run. At least 2.5 million CDR3-containing paired-end reads were obtained per sample. TCRdb used MiXCR to reprocess the 5' RACE reads, holding one entry per CDR3 protein. Among roughly 900,000 distinct CDR3 sequences listed, 29% were seen once. These data originate in a study of blood T cells in healthy people across ages. Study-wide points: Reliance upon unsorted PBMCs precluded definitive naive versus antigen-experienced comparison. Per million T cells, TCR beta diversity dropped about linearly as age rose.

This clonotype was obtained from an elderly woman in good health. The chain links TRBV20-1 to TRBJ2-1, with 7 bases lining up with TRBD1. The sample consisted of blood. CDR3 coding DNA: TGCAGTACTAGTCGAGGGGGCCGTTCCTACAATGAGCAGTTCTTC. Translation gives CSTSRGGRSYNEQFF.